The 21 T cell receptor beta chains listed next were all sequenced from one sample in a study of shared clonotypes between healthy human individuals. TCRdb's copy holds only in-frame clones and misses some; the assay was immunoSEQ multiplex PCR. This sample has over a million clones, with approximately 98% found just once. The source material was naive CD4+ T cells sorted from blood. The subset is: CD45RA+ positively selected. These receptors came from a man younger than 40 in good health.

As concerns this clone: One end of the junction does not line up with germline, which may come from a read error. V and J are TRBV7-7 and TRBJ2-2; D possibly corresponds to TRBD1 (5 bases). Germline CDR1 SSHAT, CDR2 FNYEAQ (reference sequence). There are 17 residues in the CDR3. This CDR3 is CASSLGVHTGVTGELFF. The DNA of the CDR3 is TGTGCTAGCAGCTTAGGAGTGCATACAGGAGTTACCGGGGAGCTGTTTTTT.

The V and J genes are TRBV7-9 and TRBJ2-3; 7 bases are shared with TRBD2. Germline-derived CDR1 and CDR2 are SEHNR and FQNEAQ (reference sequence). The CDR3 has 14 amino acids. V lost 3 bases, J lost 7 bases, and 7 bases stayed unmatched. The CDR3: CASSFGPSGNTQYF. The CDR3 nucleotides read TGTGCCAGCAGCTTCGGACCTAGCGGTAATACGCAGTATTTT.

The chain joins TRBV18 to TRBJ2-2, with D tentatively TRBD1 (6 bases). Trimming took 6 bases from V and 3 from J, leaving 20 bases between them. This CDR3 is 17 amino acids long. The V gene's germline CDR1 is KGHSH and CDR2 LQKENI. CDR3 in DNA: TGTGCCAGCTCTCGTCAAACCAGGGGCGCGGACACCGGGGAGCTGTTTTTT. As protein: CASSRQTRGADTGELFF. The variable domain in full, completed from reference TRBV18 and TRBJ2-2, reads NAGVMQNPRHLVRRRGQEARLRCSPMKGHSHVYWYRQLPEEGLKFMVYLQKENIIDESGMPKERFSAEFPKEGPSILRIQQVVRGDSAAYFCASSRQTRGADTGELFFGEGSRLTVL.

The V gene is TRBV5-1, the J gene TRBJ1-1, with D maybe TRBD1 (5 bases). Germline V lookup: CDR1 SGHRS, CDR2 YFSETQ. There are 14 residues in the CDR3. V dropped 5 bases and J dropped 0 bases, with 11 bases sitting between them. CDR3 nucleotide sequence: TGCGCCAGCAGATCCCGACAGTTGAACACTGAAGCTTTCTTT. Residues: CASRSRQLNTEAFF.

The J gene is TRBJ1-1, the V gene TRBV5-4; TRBD1 might be the D (5 bases). The CDR3 runs to 14 residues. CDR1 is SGHNT and CDR2 is YYREEE in the germline V gene (reference sequence). Trimming cost V 2 bases and J 1 base, with 9 bases left between them. CDR3 coding DNA: TGTGCCAGCAGCTTTAGACAGACGAACACTGAAGCTTTCTTT. This sequence encodes CASSFRQTNTEAFF.

The genes are TRBV25-1 and TRBJ2-7, with 11 bases lining up with TRBD2. Trimming took 1 base from V and 4 from J; bases not matched to a gene: 9. Germline values: CDR1 MGHDK, CDR2 SYGVNS. This CDR3 comprises 17 residues. The CDR3 sequence is CASSELGSGRAEYEQYF. The CDR3 region has the DNA TGTGCCAGCAGTGAATTGGGTAGCGGGAGGGCGGAATACGAGCAGTACTTC.

The J gene is TRBJ2-3, the V gene TRBV5-4; D gene unclear. The V and J ends lost 0 bases and 0 bases respectively, with 8 bases between them. Germline V gives CDR1 SGHNT, CDR2 YYREEE (reference sequence). This CDR3 spans 15 amino acids. In DNA form, the CDR3 reads TGTGCCAGCAGCTTGGCCTCTCGGAGCACAGATACGCAGTATTTT. This codes for CASSLASRSTDTQYF.

The CDR3 loop is CASSDSGGLATEAFF. The CDR3 nucleotides read TGTGCCAGCAGTGACAGTGGAGGGTTGGCTACTGAAGCTTTCTTT. The chain recombines TRBV6-1 with TRBJ1-1; D is unclear. The V and J ends lost 3 bases and 5 bases respectively, with 16 bases between them. Germline V gene lookup returns CDR1 MNHNS and CDR2 SASEGT. The CDR3 has 15 residues.

In this sample, this clone turned up once. The rearrangement joins TRBV28 to TRBJ2-1, with 9 positions matching TRBD1. CDR1 is MDHEN, CDR2 SYDVKM, per germline. V trimming: 6 bases; J trimming: 5 bases; junction bases outside the gene matches: 8. The CDR3 is 15 amino acids. The CDR3 here is CASRRQGVNHNEQFF. CDR3 DNA: TGTGCCAGCAGGCGACAGGGGGTCAATCACAATGAGCAGTTCTTC. Together with reference TRBV28 and TRBJ2-1, the CDR3 gives the full variable domain: DVKVTQSSRYLVKRTGEKVFLECVQDMDHENMFWYRQDPGLGLRLIYFSYDVKMKEKGDIPEGYSVSREKKERFSLILESASTNQTSMYLCASRRQGVNHNEQFFGPGTRLTVL.

Regarding this clone: The sample holds other DNA sequences that translate to the same CDR3. This sequence joins TRBV9 and TRBJ2-3; D gene unclear. The CDR3 is made up of 13 amino acids. Germline CDR1 is SGDLS and CDR2 is YYNGEE. V was shortened by 3 bases and J by 0 bases, with 5 bases between the two germline ends. The DNA for the CDR3 is TGTGCCAGCAGCGCCTCAAGCACAGATACGCAGTATTTT. Protein sequence: CASSASSTDTQYF.

The chain couples TRBV20-1 to TRBJ1-2; unclear D gene. V was shortened by 1 base and J by 7 bases, with 7 bases between the two germline ends. Germline lookup yields CDR1 DFQATT and CDR2 SNEGSKA (reference sequence). CDR3 length: 11 residues. CDR3 residues: CSARVEGGYTF. As DNA, the CDR3 is TGCAGTGCTAGAGTGGAGGGTGGCTACACCTTC.

This clone was seen once. The chain is built from TRBV19 and TRBJ2-1; 12 positions agree with TRBD2. Unmatched junction bases numbered 8, after V lost 0 bases and J lost 5 bases. From germline, CDR1 is LNHDA and CDR2 SQIVND (reference sequence). The CDR3 is made up of 18 amino acids. The CDR3 DNA reads TGTGCCAGTAGTATAGACCGACTAGCGGGAGTAAATAACAATGAGCAGTTCTTC. This sequence encodes CASSIDRLAGVNNNEQFF.

This sequence joins TRBV6-5 and TRBJ1-2; D ambiguous. CDR1 MNHEY and CDR2 SVGAGI come from the germline V gene. Trimming removed 0 bases from V and 8 bases from J, with 10 bases in between. CDR3 length equals 13 residues. The CDR3 is CASSYSGSRGYTF. CDR3 nucleotides: TGTGCCAGCAGTTACTCAGGCAGTCGGGGCTACACCTTC.

The gene calls are TRBV18 and TRBJ2-7; a weak D match, TRBD1 (6 bases). Germline-derived CDR1 and CDR2 are KGHSH and LQKENI. Deletions cut 2 bases from V and 2 bases from J, with 16 bases between. The CDR3 sequence is 16 residues long. In DNA, the CDR3 is TGTGCCAGCTCACCATTGAGGACAGTACCTACCTACGAGCAGTACTTC. Its protein is CASSPLRTVPTYEQYF.

The CDR3 reads CATSTAGLAGADTQYF. Here the CDR3 DNA reads TGTGCCACCAGCACGGCCGGACTAGCGGGCGCAGATACGCAGTATTTT. The chain has TRBV15 and TRBJ2-3; 11 positions match TRBD2. This CDR3 has 16 residues. The germline V gene encodes CDR1 LNHNV and CDR2 YYDKDF (reference sequence). Germline trimming cut 4 bases from V and 4 bases from J; bases unmatched to any gene: 7.

The genes are TRBV7-9 and TRBJ1-4; tentative D call: TRBD1 (5 bases). Germline assignment: CDR1 SEHNR and CDR2 FQNEAQ (reference sequence). The V and J ends lost 0 bases and 1 base respectively, with 9 bases between them. This CDR3 is 16 amino acids long. DNA for the CDR3: TGTGCCAGCAGCTTAGCGCGGGGGTTAACTAATGAAAAACTGTTTTTT. It yields the protein CASSLARGLTNEKLFF. The complete variable domain, with remaining parts taken from reference TRBV7-9 and TRBJ1-4, reads DTGVSQNPRHKITKRGQNVTFRCDPISEHNRLYWYRQTLGQGPEFLTYFQNEAQLEKSRLLSDRFSAERPKGSFSTLEIQRTEQGDSAMYLCASSLARGLTNEKLFFGSGTQLSVL.

The rearrangement links TRBV6-1 to TRBJ2-3, with D unclear. Germline assignment: CDR1 MNHNS and CDR2 SASEGT. Trimming cost V 1 base and J 0 bases, with 11 bases left between them. The CDR3 covers 16 residues. The CDR3: CASSEVAGTSTDTQYF. The DNA for the CDR3 is TGTGCCAGCAGTGAAGTAGCCGGTACCAGCACAGATACGCAGTATTTT.

CDR3 coding DNA: TGTGCCATCAGTCGGACTAGCGGGGGCACAGATACGCAGTATTTT. It yields the protein CAISRTSGGTDTQYF. This chain uses TRBV10-3 with TRBJ2-3; 12 bases line up with TRBD2. The CDR3 contains 15 residues. The germline V gene has CDR1 ENHRY and CDR2 SYGVKD. With V trimmed by 5 bases and J by 1 base, 1 base remained unmatched.

The gene calls are TRBV7-8 and TRBJ2-1, with 7 bases matching TRBD1. The ends lost 5 bases at V and 7 bases at J; junction bases unmatched: 8. CDR3 length equals 14 residues. CDR1 and CDR2 from the germline V gene are SGHVS and FQNEAQ. The CDR3 nucleotides read TGTGCCAGCAGCAAAGGACAGGTTGGAAATGAGCAGTTCTTC. Translated, it gives CASSKGQVGNEQFF.

V usage is TRBV7-9 and J usage is TRBJ1-5; 7 bases align to TRBD1. The junction had 13 bases not matched to a gene; V was cut back by 1 base and J by 7 bases. Per germline, CDR1 SEHNR and CDR2 FQNEAQ (reference sequence). CDR3 length: 17 amino acids. CDR3 nucleotides: TGTGCCAGCAGCTTAGGACAGGGACGCGTTTCAGGGCAGCCCCAGCATTTT. This translates into CASSLGQGRVSGQPQHF.

The genes are TRBV28 and TRBJ2-1, with 9 bases lining up with TRBD1. Germline CDR1 MDHEN, CDR2 SYDVKM. The V and J ends lost 6 bases and 1 base, in that order; junction bases with no gene match: 4. The CDR3 is 15 amino acids. The CDR3 bases are TGTGCCAGCAGACCCGGGACAGGGTCCTACAATGAGCAGTTCTTC. Protein sequence: CASRPGTGSYNEQFF.